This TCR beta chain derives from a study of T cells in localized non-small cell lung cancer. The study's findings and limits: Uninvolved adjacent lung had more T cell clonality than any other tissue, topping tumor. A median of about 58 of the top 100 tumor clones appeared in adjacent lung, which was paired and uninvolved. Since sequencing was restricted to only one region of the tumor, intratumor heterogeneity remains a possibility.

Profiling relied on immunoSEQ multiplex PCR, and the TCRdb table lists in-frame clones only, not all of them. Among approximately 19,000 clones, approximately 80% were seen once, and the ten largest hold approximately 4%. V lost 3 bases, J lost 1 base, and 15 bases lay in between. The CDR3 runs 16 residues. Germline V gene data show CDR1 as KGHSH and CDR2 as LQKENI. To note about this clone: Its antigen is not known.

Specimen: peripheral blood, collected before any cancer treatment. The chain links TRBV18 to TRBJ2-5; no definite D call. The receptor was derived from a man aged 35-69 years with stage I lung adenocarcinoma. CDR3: CASSPSRGTLQETQYF. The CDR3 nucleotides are TGTGCCAGCTCACCTTCTAGAGGTACCCTCCAAGAGACCCAGTACTTC.